Listed below are T cell receptor beta chains from one sample, sequenced in a study of blood T cell repertoires in COVID-19. TCRdb keeps only in-frame clones here, not all; method: immunoSEQ multiplex PCR. This sample has 250,000 to 300,000 clones, with about 87% found just once. Sequencing was carried out using peripheral blood. The receptors derive from a woman in her 70s with COVID-19, enrolled during active disease. Both conserved end residues are part of each CDR3. A D gene is named only where the DNA matches it firmly. Rows may omit the clone size; those that give it use once, few, many or a size class.

clone_size d_call j_call v_call cdr3_aa
- - TRBJ1-2 TRBV30 CAWQGNGYTF
- - TRBJ1-2 TRBV27 CASRISRESYGYTF
- - TRBJ2-5 TRBV4-1 CASSQGVDSQETQYF
- TRBD2 TRBJ2-7 TRBV27 CASSLSGGSAGAREQYF
- - TRBJ2-1 TRBV10-3 CAINKGDEQFF
once TRBD1 TRBJ1-5 TRBV7-9 CASSTGQGEGSNQPQHF
- - TRBJ1-2 TRBV4-3 CASSQHPSGQGRDGYTF
- TRBD2 TRBJ2-1 TRBV5-4 CASSLPGRPHSDEQFF
- TRBD2 TRBJ2-7 TRBV2 CASSVSGRAAEQYF
- - TRBJ2-5 TRBV29-1 CSVVRGGETQYF
- TRBD2 TRBJ2-1 TRBV5-1 CASRVAGISYNEQFF
- TRBD2 TRBJ2-5 TRBV6-2/TRBV6-3 CASSYRGRAHETQYF
- TRBD1 TRBJ1-1 TRBV6-5 CASSRQGARTEAFF
- - TRBJ1-6 TRBV5-1 CASSLGESNSPLHF
- TRBD2 TRBJ2-1 TRBV7-3 CASSLNPGGKQFF
- TRBD1 TRBJ1-3 TRBV28 CASSFGDRSHALYF
- - TRBJ2-1 TRBV19 CASSMGHRTSYNEQFF
many - TRBJ1-5 TRBV6-5 CASRSAGVGNQPQHF
- - TRBJ1-2 TRBV6-1 CASSENAGPQNTF
- - TRBJ2-6 TRBV19 CASSTGRGSSGANVLTF
once - TRBJ2-7 TRBV5-5 CASSLDSGGWTYEQYF
- - TRBJ2-2 TRBV19 CVSSIYPGELFF
- TRBD2 TRBJ2-7 TRBV30 CAFSSGSNNEQYF
- - TRBJ1-1 TRBV7-3 CASSLAGNTEAFF
- TRBD2 TRBJ2-1 TRBV19 CASSILTSGQAYNEQFF
- TRBD1 TRBJ2-2 TRBV7-3 CASSVSGQGGAGELFF
- - TRBJ2-3 TRBV30 CACFVREWWGTDTQYF
- TRBD1 TRBJ2-5 TRBV12-3/TRBV12-4 CASGDRDQETQYF
once TRBD1 TRBJ1-4 TRBV30 CAWSVRGQGGEKLFF
- TRBD2 TRBJ2-7 TRBV7-9 CASSLEGTSVAYEQYF
few - TRBJ1-3 TRBV28 CASSLGPGNTIYF
- - TRBJ1-2 TRBV29-1 CSITSADYGYTF